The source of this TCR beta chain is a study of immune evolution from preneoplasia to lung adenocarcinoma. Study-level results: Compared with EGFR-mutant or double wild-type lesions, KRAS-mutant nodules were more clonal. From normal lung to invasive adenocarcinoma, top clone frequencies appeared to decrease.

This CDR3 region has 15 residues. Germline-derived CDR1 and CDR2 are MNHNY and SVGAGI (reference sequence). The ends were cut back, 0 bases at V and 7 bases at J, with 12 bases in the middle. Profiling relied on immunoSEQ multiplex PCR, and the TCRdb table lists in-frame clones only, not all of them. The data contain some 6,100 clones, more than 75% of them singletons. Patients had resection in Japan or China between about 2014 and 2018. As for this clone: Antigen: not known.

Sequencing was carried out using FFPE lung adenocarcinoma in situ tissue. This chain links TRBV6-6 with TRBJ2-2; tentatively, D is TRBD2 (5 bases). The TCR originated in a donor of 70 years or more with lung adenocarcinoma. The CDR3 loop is CASSYSRAPGGELFF. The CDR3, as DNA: TGTGCCAGCAGTTACTCGAGGGCCCCGGGCGGGGAGCTGTTTTTT.